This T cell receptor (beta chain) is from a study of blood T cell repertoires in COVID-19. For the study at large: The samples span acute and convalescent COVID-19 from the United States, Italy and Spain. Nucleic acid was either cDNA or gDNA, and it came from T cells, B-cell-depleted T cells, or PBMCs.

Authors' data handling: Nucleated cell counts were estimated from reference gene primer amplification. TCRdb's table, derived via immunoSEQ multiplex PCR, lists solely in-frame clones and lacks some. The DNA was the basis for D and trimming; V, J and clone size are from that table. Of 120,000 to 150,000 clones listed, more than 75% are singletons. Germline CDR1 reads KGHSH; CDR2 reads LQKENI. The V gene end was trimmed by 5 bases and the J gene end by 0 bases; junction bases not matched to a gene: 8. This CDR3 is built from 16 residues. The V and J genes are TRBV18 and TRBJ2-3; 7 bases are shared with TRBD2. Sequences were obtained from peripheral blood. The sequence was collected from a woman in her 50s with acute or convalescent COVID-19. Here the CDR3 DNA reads TGTGCCAGCTCAGTCTCCAGCGGGGCCAGCACAGATACGCAGTATTTT. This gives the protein CASSVSSGASTDTQYF. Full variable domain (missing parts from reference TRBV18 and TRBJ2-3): NAGVMQNPRHLVRRRGQEARLRCSPMKGHSHVYWYRQLPEEGLKFMVYLQKENIIDESGMPKERFSAEFPKEGPSILRIQQVVRGDSAAYFCASSVSSGASTDTQYFGPGTRLTVL.